This TCR beta chain originates from a study of control samples from healthy donors and cancer patients. Germline V gene sequence: CDR1 LNHDA, CDR2 SQIVND (reference sequence). CDR3 length: 15 amino acids. The V segment lost 5 bases and the J segment 8 bases; nucleotides outside the gene matches: 11. The table came from immunoSEQ multiplex PCR; TCRdb's copy has only in-frame clones and leaves some out. The sample includes about 130,000 clones, about 93% seen only once; the top ten take 14%. Sequenced material: PBMCs. The chain uses TRBV19 and TRBJ1-4; 7 bases line up with TRBD1. The TCR sequence derives from a man in his fifties or sixties with colorectal cancer. CDR3 in amino acids: CASSPIRGPGEKLFF. The CDR3 bases are TGTGCCAGTAGTCCCATAAGGGGGCCAGGGGAAAAACTGTTTTTT.